The 7 T cell receptor beta chains given below trace back to one sample, sequenced in a study of T-cell memory formation after mild COVID-19 (dated by TCRdb to the early 2020s). The protocol used for the library was 5' RACE. Sequenced on an Illumina NovaSeq 6000. The public reads were reanalyzed by TCRdb: fastp trimming at Q25, MiXCR alignment, in-frame beta chains only. Each CDR3 protein appears once, grouped with its most common genes and DNA. The sample records over 450,000 distinct CDR3 sequences, roughly 20% of which are singletons. Roughly an eighth of the sample is taken by the ten largest. The sample consisted of PBMCs or a T cell subset sorted from them (not recorded which). These TCRs come from an adult woman who had mild COVID-19 (a few samples of this study predate the infection). The sample titles of this study are shuffled in the database, so cell type and time point are left out; the donor was told from shared clones.

In nucleotides, the CDR3 is TGTGCCAGCAGCTCGTTGACAGGGTGGAACACTGAAGCTTTCTTT. The encoded protein is CASSSLTGWNTEAFF. The chain carries TRBV11-2 and TRBJ1-1, with 7 bases aligning to TRBD1. Trimming cost V 4 bases and J 1 base; bases outside gene matches: 6. The CDR3 runs 15 residues. Germline values: CDR1 SGHAT, CDR2 FQNNGV.

This clonotype was detected only a few times. The genes are TRBV5-1 and TRBJ2-7; TRBD2 agrees at 7 bases. The CDR3 totals 15 residues. Trimming took 2 bases from V and 2 from J; bases not matched to a gene: 7. In germline, CDR1 is SGHRS, CDR2 YFSETQ. The CDR3 DNA sequence: TGCGCCAGCAGCTTCGGACTAGAGATTGCCTACGAGCAGTACTTC. This gives the protein CASSFGLEIAYEQYF.

This clonotype has a count of ten or more. This chain connects TRBV7-2 to TRBJ1-2; D is unresolved. The V gene's germline CDR1 is SGHTA and CDR2 FQGNSA. Trimming left V 5 bases short and J 1 base short, with 2 bases between. CDR3 size: 11 residues. Written as DNA, the CDR3 is TGTGCCAGCAGCGTTAACTATGGCTACACCTTC. It is translated as CASSVNYGYTF.

The chain combines TRBV6-5 with TRBJ2-7; no clear D gene. V lost 8 bases and J lost 5, with 16 bases in between. This CDR3 spans 13 amino acids. Looked up from germline, CDR1 is MNHEY and CDR2 is SVGAGI. The CDR3 loop is CASALVWADEQYF. The CDR3 bases are TGTGCCAGCGCCTTAGTGTGGGCCGACGAGCAGTACTTC.

The chain recombines TRBV3-1 with TRBJ2-1; tentatively, D is TRBD1 (6 bases). The V end was cut by 5 bases, the J end by 6 bases, with 20 bases between. The CDR3 is 16 residues long. CDR1 and CDR2 from the germline V gene are LGHDT and YNNKEL (reference sequence). CDR3 nucleotides: TGTGCCAGCAGCAAGCTTTTGAGGGGGAGCACCAATGAGCAGTTCTTC. This codes for CASSKLLRGSTNEQFF.

This clonotype was seen a handful of times. V gene TRBV4-3 combines with J gene TRBJ2-7; D not resolved. Germline values: CDR1 LGHNA, CDR2 YSLEER. The CDR3 runs to 14 residues. Trimming took off 4 bases at V and 5 bases at J, with 15 bases between the two ends. The CDR3 here is CASSRSLRSDEQYF. The CDR3 DNA is TGCGCCAGCAGCCGAAGTCTAAGAAGCGACGAGCAGTACTTC.

The V gene is TRBV6-5, the J gene TRBJ1-2, with D possibly matching TRBD1 (5 bases). Looked up from germline, CDR1 is MNHEY and CDR2 is SVGAGI. The germline V and J ends were trimmed by 0 bases and 5 bases, with 13 bases remaining between them. The CDR3 extends over 15 amino acids. For the CDR3, the DNA is TGTGCCAGCAGTTACTCGGGGCAGGGTAGATATGGCTACACCTTC. The encoded protein is CASSYSGQGRYGYTF.